This T cell receptor beta chain was captured in a study of T cells in Graves' hyperthyroidism and ophthalmopathy. This CDR3 has 15 residues. Looked up from germline, CDR1 is SGHRS and CDR2 is YFSETQ. Trimming cost V 4 bases and J 0 bases, with 8 bases left between them. This clonotype was picked up a small number of times. RNA transcripts provided the source from which TCR beta CDR3 regions were amplified. HTBI primers were used for first-round RT-PCR of the TCR CDR3. Each CDR3 protein is one row after TCRdb ran MiXCR on the multiplex PCR reads. The sample has 550,000 to 600,000 distinct CDR3 sequences; over 15% are singletons. The hyperthyroidism was newly diagnosed and had lasted under 2 months; the patients were aged 18 to 65. Exclusion of patients followed from uncontrolled infection, other autoimmune disease, pregnancy or lactation. Orbital computed tomography and thyroid ultrasound, together with serum TRAb and thyroxine and clinical symptoms, were used for diagnoses.

This TCR was sampled from a woman younger than 30 with Graves' hyperthyroidism. This chain uses TRBV5-1 with TRBJ2-6; a weak D match, TRBD2 (5 bases). Sequenced input: blood. Written as DNA, the CDR3 is TGCGCCAGCAGCCCCGGACTCTCTGGGGCCAACGTCCTGACTTTC. Translation gives CASSPGLSGANVLTF. The whole variable domain, filled in from reference TRBV5-1 and TRBJ2-6, reads KAGVTQTPRYLIKTRGQQVTLSCSPISGHRSVSWYQQTPGQGLQFLFEYFSETQRNKGNFPGRFSGRQFSNSRSEMNVSTLELGDSALYLCASSPGLSGANVLTFGAGSRLTVL.